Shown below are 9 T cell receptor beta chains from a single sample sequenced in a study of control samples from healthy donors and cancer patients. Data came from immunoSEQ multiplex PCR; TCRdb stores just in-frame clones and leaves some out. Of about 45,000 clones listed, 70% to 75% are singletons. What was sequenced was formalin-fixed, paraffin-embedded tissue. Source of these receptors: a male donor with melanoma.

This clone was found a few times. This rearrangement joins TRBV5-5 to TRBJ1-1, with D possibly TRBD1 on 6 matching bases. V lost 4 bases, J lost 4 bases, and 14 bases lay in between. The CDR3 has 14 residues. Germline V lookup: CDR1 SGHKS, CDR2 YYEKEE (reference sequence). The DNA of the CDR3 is TGTGCCAGCAGCCGGGCGGGAGGGGGCACTGAAGCTTTCTTT. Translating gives CASSRAGGGTEAFF.

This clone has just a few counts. The CDR3 loop reads CASSPKGTGDNYGYTF. CDR3 coding DNA: TGTGCCAGCAGCCCTAAAGGGACAGGGGATAATTATGGCTACACCTTC. The chain is built from TRBV7-6 and TRBJ1-2; TRBD1 aligns across 10 bases. CDR3 length equals 16 residues. CDR1 SGHVS and CDR2 FNYEAQ come from the germline V gene. V lost 5 bases, J lost 5 bases, and 11 bases stayed unmatched.

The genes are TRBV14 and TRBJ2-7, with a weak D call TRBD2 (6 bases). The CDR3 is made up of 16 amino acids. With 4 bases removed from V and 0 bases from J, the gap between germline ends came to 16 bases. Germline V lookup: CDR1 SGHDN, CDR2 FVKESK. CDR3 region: CASSPLFGRDSYEQYF. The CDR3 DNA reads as TGTGCCAGCAGCCCCCTTTTCGGGAGAGACTCCTACGAGCAGTACTTC.

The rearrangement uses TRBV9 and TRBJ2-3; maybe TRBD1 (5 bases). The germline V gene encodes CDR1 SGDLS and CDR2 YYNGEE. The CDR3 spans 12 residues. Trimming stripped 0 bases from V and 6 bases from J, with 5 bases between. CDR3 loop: CASSVEGDTQYF. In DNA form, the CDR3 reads TGTGCCAGCAGCGTAGAGGGGGATACGCAGTATTTT.

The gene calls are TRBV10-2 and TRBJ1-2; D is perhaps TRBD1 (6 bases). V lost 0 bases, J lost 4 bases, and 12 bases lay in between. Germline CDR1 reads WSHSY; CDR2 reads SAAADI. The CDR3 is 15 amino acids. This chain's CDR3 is CASSESGGLAYGYTF. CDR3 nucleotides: TGCGCCAGCAGTGAGTCTGGGGGGCTGGCCTATGGCTACACCTTC.

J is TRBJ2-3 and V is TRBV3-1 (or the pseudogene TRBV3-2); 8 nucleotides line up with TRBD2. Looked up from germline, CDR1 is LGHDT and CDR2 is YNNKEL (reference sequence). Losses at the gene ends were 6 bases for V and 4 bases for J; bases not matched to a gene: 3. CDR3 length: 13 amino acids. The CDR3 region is CASRGLVADTQYF. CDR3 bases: TGTGCCAGCAGGGGACTAGTGGCAGATACGCAGTATTTT.

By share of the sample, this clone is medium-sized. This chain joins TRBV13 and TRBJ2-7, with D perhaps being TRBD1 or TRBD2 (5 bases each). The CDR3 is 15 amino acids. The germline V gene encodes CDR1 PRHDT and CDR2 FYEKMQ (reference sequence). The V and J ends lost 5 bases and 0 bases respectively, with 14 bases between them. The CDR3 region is CASSAGTQSSYEQYF. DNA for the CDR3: TGTGCCAGCAGCGCCGGGACCCAGAGCTCCTACGAGCAGTACTTC.

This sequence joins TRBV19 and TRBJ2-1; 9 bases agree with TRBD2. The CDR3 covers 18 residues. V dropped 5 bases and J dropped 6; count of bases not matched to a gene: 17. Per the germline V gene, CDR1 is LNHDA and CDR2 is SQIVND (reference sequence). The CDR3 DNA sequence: TGTGCCAGTAGTTTACAACAAACCTTAGCGGGAGCTGGCAATGAGCAGTTCTTC. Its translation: CASSLQQTLAGAGNEQFF. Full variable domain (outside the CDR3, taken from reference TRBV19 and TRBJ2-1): DGGITQSPKYLFRKEGQNVTLSCEQNLNHDAMYWYRQDPGQGLRLIYYSQIVNDFQKGDIAEGYSVSREKKESFPLTVTSAQKNPTAFYLCASSLQQTLAGAGNEQFFGPGTRLTVL.

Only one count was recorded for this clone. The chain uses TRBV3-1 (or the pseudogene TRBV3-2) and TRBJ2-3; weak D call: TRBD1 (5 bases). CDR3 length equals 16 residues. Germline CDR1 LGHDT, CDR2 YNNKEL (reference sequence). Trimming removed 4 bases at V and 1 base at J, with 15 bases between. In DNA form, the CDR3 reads TGTGCCAGCAGCCTAGGGGCCCAGCTCCGCACAGATACGCAGTATTTT. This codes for CASSLGAQLRTDTQYF.